This paragraph covers one T cell receptor (beta chain) sequence. This record comes from a study of CD8+CD57+ T cells in acquired aplastic anemia. Overall study context: DNA from sorted CD4+ and CD8+ cells averaged roughly 3.2 ug.

The germline CDR1 and CDR2 sequences are LNHDA and SQIVND (reference sequence). CDR3 length equals 15 residues. V lost 4 bases to trimming and J lost 3 bases; unmatched junction nucleotides: 5. Individuals selected for sequencing had exhibited CD8+CD57+ cell expansion on flow cytometry. Genomic DNA served as template for TCR beta VDJ and CDR3 profiling. TCRdb used MiXCR to reprocess the reads, holding one entry per CDR3 protein. The data contain around 180,000 distinct CDR3 sequences, over 40% of them singletons. The sequenced sample was sorted CD4+, CD8+, or CD8+CD57+ T cells (not recorded which) from PBMCs. The clonotype originates from a human donor with aplastic anemia. The genes are TRBV19 and TRBJ2-5; 10 bases agree with TRBD1. The CDR3 DNA reads as TGTGCCAGTAGTACGGCCGGGACAGGGGAAGAGACCCAGTACTTC. As protein: CASSTAGTGEETQYF.